This TCR beta chain was found in a study of CD8 T cells in ankylosing spondylitis. Study-wide points: In peripheral blood, disease-linked CD8+ clones occurred at relatively low frequencies. Among TCR beta sequences, a motif of under ten highly homologous variants appeared characteristic of ankylosing spondylitis blood. There was reportedly significant enrichment of clones that were disease-linked in matched ankylosing spondylitis synovial fluid.

Concerning this clonotype itself: Its specificity is unknown.

It was by quantitative 5'-RACE with molecular barcodes that TCR beta libraries were made. TCRdb re-analysed the 5' RACE reads in MiXCR, keeping a single row per CDR3 protein. The table includes under 250,000 distinct CDR3 sequences, roughly a third detected once. Sequencing input: blood, either unsorted or a sorted T cell fraction (not recorded which). The sequence was obtained from a male donor with ankylosing spondylitis or in good health (not recorded which).

The CDR3 here is CASSATRGREQFF. The CDR3 nucleotides read TGTGCCAGCAGTGCAACCAGGGGCCGTGAGCAGTTCTTC. This sequence joins TRBV27 and TRBJ2-1; weak D call: TRBD1 (6 bases). Between the trimmed V and J ends, which lost 5 bases and 9 bases, there was a span of 14 bases. Germline assignment: CDR1 MNHEY and CDR2 SMNVEV (reference sequence). This CDR3 spans 13 amino acids.